Reported below is one T cell receptor beta chain. Its antigen is still unknown. The data stem from a study of blood T cells in healthy people across ages. Whole-study findings and limits: Both naive CD4+ cell counts and diversity were greater in long-lived donors than in aged donors.

Peripheral blood samples of around 9.8 milliliters were drawn from each donor. V lost 5 bases to trimming and J lost 2 bases, with 17 bases between them. Germline V lookup: CDR1 SQVTM, CDR2 ANQGSEA. The length of the CDR3 is 15 residues. Then a second PCR, running roughly 7 to 11 cycles, was carried out with a sample-barcoded 5' primer and a J-beta primer mix. One entry per CDR3 protein results from TCRdb running MiXCR on the 5' RACE reads. The table includes about 780,000 distinct CDR3 sequences, around two thirds detected once. This chain joins TRBV29-1 and TRBJ2-3; D may be TRBD1 (5 bases). This TCR came from a young man in good health. The sample consisted of blood. The CDR3, as DNA: TGCAGCGTTTCTAGACAGCCAGTCATCACAGATACGCAGTATTTT. It codes for CSVSRQPVITDTQYF.